A selection of T cell receptor beta chains follows, all from one sample in a study of T-cell memory formation after mild COVID-19. TCRdb used MiXCR to reprocess the 5' RACE reads, holding one entry per CDR3 protein. The data contain 430,000 or so distinct CDR3 sequences, roughly 23% of them singletons. The sequencing sample was made of PBMCs or a T cell subset sorted from them (not recorded which). The receptors were sampled from an adult woman who had mild COVID-19 (a few samples of this study predate the infection). Cell type and time point are not known. Each CDR3 is given with its conserved first and last residue. D genes are given only for firm matches. Some rows mark clone size as missing; the rest say once, few, many or name a class of expanded clone.

j_gene: TRBJ2-3; v_gene: TRBV12-3/TRBV12-4; abundance: NA; d_gene: TRBD2; CDR3aa: CASSLSSGVTDTQYF; CDR3nt: TGTGCCAGCAGCCTTAGTAGCGGGGTAACAGATACGCAGTATTTT
j_gene: TRBJ1-2; v_gene: TRBV20-1; abundance: NA; d_gene: NA; CDR3aa: CSARSDPSRYTF; CDR3nt: TGCAGTGCTAGATCCGACCCAAGCCGCTACACCTTC
j_gene: TRBJ2-3; v_gene: TRBV29-1; abundance: NA; d_gene: NA; CDR3aa: CSVEGVRTDTQYF; CDR3nt: TGCAGCGTTGAAGGAGTTCGGACAGATACGCAGTATTTT
j_gene: TRBJ2-3; v_gene: TRBV20-1; abundance: NA; d_gene: TRBD1; CDR3aa: CSASRGPETSTDTQYF; CDR3nt: TGCAGTGCTAGTAGGGGGCCAGAAACTAGCACAGATACGCAGTATTTT
j_gene: TRBJ1-5; v_gene: TRBV7-2; abundance: few; d_gene: NA; CDR3aa: CASSLGGRTRLGHNQPQHF; CDR3nt: TGTGCCAGCAGCTTAGGTGGGCGAACAAGACTTGGGCACAATCAGCCCCAGCATTTT
j_gene: TRBJ2-1; v_gene: TRBV11-3; abundance: NA; d_gene: NA; CDR3aa: CASTPEGAAPNEQFF; CDR3nt: TGTGCCAGCACCCCCGAGGGAGCGGCCCCCAATGAGCAGTTCTTC
j_gene: TRBJ2-3; v_gene: TRBV30; abundance: many; d_gene: NA; CDR3aa: CAWSVRSSTDTQYF; CDR3nt: TGTGCCTGGAGTGTACGAAGTAGCACAGATACGCAGTATTTT
j_gene: TRBJ2-1; v_gene: TRBV4-2; abundance: few; d_gene: NA; CDR3aa: CASSQAGGDEQFF; CDR3nt: TGTGCCAGCAGCCAAGCTGGAGGGGATGAGCAGTTCTTC
j_gene: TRBJ2-7; v_gene: TRBV7-2; abundance: few; d_gene: TRBD2; CDR3aa: CASSFSGIATEQYF; CDR3nt: TGTGCCAGCAGCTTTAGCGGGATAGCAACCGAGCAGTACTTC
j_gene: TRBJ1-2; v_gene: TRBV9; abundance: few; d_gene: NA; CDR3aa: CASSKDMGRGGYTF; CDR3nt: TGTGCCAGCAGCAAAGATATGGGACGAGGTGGCTACACCTTC
j_gene: TRBJ2-2; v_gene: TRBV2; abundance: NA; d_gene: NA; CDR3aa: CASNVRDTGELFF; CDR3nt: TGTGCCAGCAACGTGAGAGACACCGGGGAGCTGTTTTTT
j_gene: TRBJ1-5; v_gene: TRBV15; abundance: NA; d_gene: NA; CDR3aa: CATSRGLPGPTLNIGNQPQHF; CDR3nt: TGTGCCACCAGCAGAGGTTTACCGGGACCGACGCTGAATATCGGCAATCAGCCCCAGCATTTT
j_gene: TRBJ1-5; v_gene: TRBV4-2; abundance: NA; d_gene: NA; CDR3aa: CASSQQGYSNQPQHF; CDR3nt: TGTGCCAGCAGCCAACAGGGTTATAGCAATCAGCCCCAGCATTTT
j_gene: TRBJ2-5; v_gene: TRBV24-1; abundance: few; d_gene: NA; CDR3aa: CATSDPRDGQETQYF; CDR3nt: TGTGCCACCAGTGATCCCCGGGACGGACAAGAGACCCAGTACTTC
j_gene: TRBJ2-5; v_gene: TRBV7-9; abundance: few; d_gene: NA; CDR3aa: CASSLNSQETQYF; CDR3nt: TGTGCCAGCAGCTTAAACAGCCAAGAGACCCAGTACTTC
j_gene: TRBJ2-1; v_gene: TRBV20-1; abundance: NA; d_gene: NA; CDR3aa: CSASPIGQAGGYNEQFF; CDR3nt: TGCAGTGCTAGCCCCATCGGGCAGGCAGGGGGGTACAATGAGCAGTTCTTC
j_gene: TRBJ2-3; v_gene: TRBV5-1; abundance: few; d_gene: NA; CDR3aa: CASRNGARDTQYF; CDR3nt: TGCGCCAGCAGAAATGGGGCCAGGGATACGCAGTATTTT
j_gene: TRBJ2-7; v_gene: TRBV27; abundance: few; d_gene: TRBD1; CDR3aa: CASSLRGLGTGVSYEQYF; CDR3nt: TGTGCCAGCAGTCTCCGGGGGTTGGGGACAGGGGTCTCCTACGAGCAGTACTTC
j_gene: TRBJ1-1; v_gene: TRBV6-1; abundance: NA; d_gene: NA; CDR3aa: CASSGRQRNTEAFF; CDR3nt: TGTGCCAGCAGTGGTAGGCAGAGAAACACTGAAGCTTTCTTT
j_gene: TRBJ2-7; v_gene: TRBV21-1; abundance: NA; d_gene: NA; CDR3aa: CASSKARPGNPYEQYF; CDR3nt: TGTGCCAGCAGCAAAGCGCGTCCGGGAAACCCCTACGAGCAGTACTTC
j_gene: TRBJ2-5; v_gene: TRBV27; abundance: NA; d_gene: NA; CDR3aa: CASSFNRDNQETQYF; CDR3nt: TGTGCCAGCAGTTTTAACCGGGACAACCAAGAGACCCAGTACTTC
j_gene: TRBJ2-7; v_gene: TRBV5-1; abundance: many; d_gene: NA; CDR3aa: CASSFGHSYEQYF; CDR3nt: TGCGCCAGCAGCTTCGGGCATTCCTACGAGCAGTACTTC
j_gene: TRBJ2-1; v_gene: TRBV6-6; abundance: NA; d_gene: TRBD2; CDR3aa: CASTQGGTIYNEQFF; CDR3nt: TGTGCCAGCACCCAAGGAGGGACTATCTACAATGAGCAGTTCTTC
j_gene: TRBJ1-3; v_gene: TRBV11-2; abundance: few; d_gene: TRBD1; CDR3aa: CASSLVPGTGAGNTIYF; CDR3nt: TGTGCCAGCAGCTTAGTCCCCGGGACAGGGGCTGGAAACACCATATATTTT
j_gene: TRBJ2-3; v_gene: TRBV20-1; abundance: NA; d_gene: TRBD2; CDR3aa: CSARVAGGRGLTDTQYF; CDR3nt: TGCAGTGCTAGAGTGGCGGGAGGGCGAGGTCTCACAGATACGCAGTATTTT
j_gene: TRBJ1-5; v_gene: TRBV20-1; abundance: NA; d_gene: TRBD1; CDR3aa: CSASRYRGLSNQPQHF; CDR3nt: TGCAGTGCTAGCCGATACAGGGGCCTTAGCAATCAGCCCCAGCATTTT
j_gene: TRBJ2-6; v_gene: TRBV3-1; abundance: NA; d_gene: NA; CDR3aa: CASSQSGPAANVLTF; CDR3nt: TGTGCCAGCAGCCAATCTGGCCCCGCGGCCAACGTCCTGACTTTC
j_gene: TRBJ2-3; v_gene: TRBV2; abundance: few; d_gene: NA; CDR3aa: CASSEVRRDTQYF; CDR3nt: TGTGCCAGCAGTGAAGTTCGGCGAGATACGCAGTATTTT
j_gene: TRBJ2-2; v_gene: TRBV24-1; abundance: few; d_gene: NA; CDR3aa: CATSDFTDRTGELFF; CDR3nt: TGTGCCACCAGTGATTTTACCGACAGGACCGGGGAGCTGTTTTTT
j_gene: TRBJ2-7; v_gene: TRBV5-1; abundance: NA; d_gene: NA; CDR3aa: CASSFFRPTGAHEQYF; CDR3nt: TGCGCCAGCAGCTTCTTTCGGCCTACAGGTGCCCACGAGCAGTACTTC
j_gene: TRBJ2-7; v_gene: TRBV30; abundance: few; d_gene: NA; CDR3aa: CAWSVGTADEQYF; CDR3nt: TGTGCCTGGAGTGTGGGGACGGCCGACGAGCAGTACTTC
j_gene: TRBJ2-1; v_gene: TRBV7-2; abundance: NA; d_gene: NA; CDR3aa: CASSHPRGNSYNEQFF; CDR3nt: TGTGCCAGCAGCCATCCCCGCGGGAACTCCTACAATGAGCAGTTCTTC
j_gene: TRBJ2-3; v_gene: TRBV4-1; abundance: few; d_gene: NA; CDR3aa: CASSRQSGGGADTQYF; CDR3nt: TGCGCCAGCAGCCGGCAGAGCGGTGGGGGCGCAGATACGCAGTATTTT
j_gene: TRBJ2-1; v_gene: TRBV7-6; abundance: few; d_gene: NA; CDR3aa: CASSRDMSSYNEQFF; CDR3nt: TGTGCCAGCAGCCGCGACATGAGCTCCTACAATGAGCAGTTCTTC
j_gene: TRBJ2-1; v_gene: TRBV14; abundance: few; d_gene: TRBD2; CDR3aa: CASSQVLAVGEQFF; CDR3nt: TGTGCCAGCAGCCAAGTCCTAGCGGTTGGTGAGCAGTTCTTC
j_gene: TRBJ2-7; v_gene: TRBV25-1; abundance: NA; d_gene: TRBD1; CDR3aa: CASSATWTGTEQYF; CDR3nt: TGTGCCAGCAGTGCGACCTGGACAGGGACCGAGCAGTACTTC
j_gene: TRBJ2-3; v_gene: TRBV12-5; abundance: few; d_gene: TRBD2; CDR3aa: CASGLSGVPDTDTQYF; CDR3nt: TGTGCTAGTGGCCTTAGCGGGGTTCCGGACACAGATACGCAGTATTTT
j_gene: TRBJ1-4; v_gene: TRBV7-2; abundance: many; d_gene: NA; CDR3aa: CASSLVGTGNEKLFF; CDR3nt: TGTGCCAGCAGCTTAGTGGGGACGGGAAATGAAAAACTGTTTTTT
j_gene: TRBJ2-7; v_gene: TRBV2; abundance: few; d_gene: TRBD2; CDR3aa: CASSEETSGIYSYEQYF; CDR3nt: TGTGCCAGCAGTGAAGAGACTAGCGGGATCTACTCCTACGAGCAGTACTTC
j_gene: TRBJ2-2; v_gene: TRBV7-3; abundance: NA; d_gene: TRBD2; CDR3aa: CASSFAGGGTGELFF; CDR3nt: TGTGCCAGCAGCTTCGCGGGAGGGGGCACCGGGGAGCTGTTTTTT
j_gene: TRBJ2-2; v_gene: TRBV29-1; abundance: NA; d_gene: TRBD1; CDR3aa: CSVTGGTGELFF; CDR3nt: TGCAGCGTGACAGGGGGGACCGGGGAGCTGTTTTTT
j_gene: TRBJ2-2; v_gene: TRBV6-5; abundance: few; d_gene: TRBD2; CDR3aa: CASAGRGFGELFF; CDR3nt: TGTGCCAGCGCCGGGCGGGGGTTCGGGGAGCTGTTTTTT
j_gene: TRBJ2-7; v_gene: TRBV20-1; abundance: few; d_gene: TRBD1; CDR3aa: CSANYRDREFYSYEQYF; CDR3nt: TGCAGTGCTAACTACCGGGACAGGGAATTCTACTCCTACGAGCAGTACTTC
j_gene: TRBJ1-1; v_gene: TRBV4-1; abundance: few; d_gene: NA; CDR3aa: CASSQDRAGGDTEAFF; CDR3nt: TGCGCCAGCAGCCAAGACCGGGCGGGAGGAGACACTGAAGCTTTCTTT
j_gene: TRBJ1-1; v_gene: TRBV6-5; abundance: NA; d_gene: TRBD1; CDR3aa: CASRRPGGHTEAFF; CDR3nt: TGTGCCAGCAGGCGACCAGGGGGCCACACTGAAGCTTTCTTT
j_gene: TRBJ2-3; v_gene: TRBV5-1; abundance: many; d_gene: NA; CDR3aa: CASSLGGVEDTQYF; CDR3nt: TGCGCCAGCAGCTTGGGTGGGGTAGAAGATACGCAGTATTTT
j_gene: TRBJ2-7; v_gene: TRBV4-1; abundance: once; d_gene: TRBD1; CDR3aa: CASSQGDRGWYEQYF; CDR3nt: TGCGCCAGCAGCCAAGGGGACAGGGGTTGGTACGAGCAGTACTTC
j_gene: TRBJ2-7; v_gene: TRBV5-1; abundance: few; d_gene: TRBD2; CDR3aa: CASSQGLAGPGEQYF; CDR3nt: TGCGCCAGCAGCCAAGGACTAGCGGGGCCTGGGGAGCAGTACTTC
j_gene: TRBJ2-7; v_gene: TRBV4-2; abundance: few; d_gene: NA; CDR3aa: CASSQSFRDRSSYEQYF; CDR3nt: TGTGCCAGCAGCCAGTCCTTTCGAGACCGCAGCTCCTACGAGCAGTACTTC
j_gene: TRBJ2-3; v_gene: TRBV7-2; abundance: few; d_gene: NA; CDR3aa: CASGFKSGAADTQYF; CDR3nt: TGTGCCAGCGGATTTAAGTCCGGGGCGGCAGATACGCAGTATTTT
j_gene: TRBJ1-6; v_gene: TRBV12-3/TRBV12-4; abundance: NA; d_gene: NA; CDR3aa: CASRPTGDLPLHF; CDR3nt: TGTGCCAGCAGACCAACGGGGGATCTACCCCTCCACTTT
j_gene: TRBJ2-5; v_gene: TRBV7-7; abundance: few; d_gene: TRBD2; CDR3aa: CASSSLSGGPWETQYF; CDR3nt: TGTGCCAGCAGCTCCCTTAGCGGGGGGCCTTGGGAGACCCAGTACTTC
j_gene: TRBJ2-1; v_gene: TRBV7-3; abundance: NA; d_gene: NA; CDR3aa: CASSLRGEPTYNEQFF; CDR3nt: TGTGCCAGCAGCTTACGAGGGGAACCCACCTACAATGAGCAGTTCTTC